These T cell receptor beta chains were read from a single sample in a study of T-cell reconstitution after alpha-beta-depleted transplantation in children. TCRdb itself ran the PCR reads through MiXCR, one entry per CDR3 protein. The sample yields approximately 150,000 distinct CDR3 sequences, roughly 9% seen once. The source was PBMCs, mostly from graft donor cells, collected 180 days after TCRalphabeta/CD19-depleted stem cell transplant. The receptors stem from a female patient aged 2-15 years who had a stem cell transplant for congenital amegakaryocytic thrombocytopenia, so the T cells may come from the graft donor. Both conserved end residues are part of each CDR3. The D gene is left open where the match is weak. Only some rows state a clone size, as once, few, many or a class for expanded clones.

d_call clone_size j_call v_call cdr3_length cdr3_nt cdr3_aa
- many TRBJ2-7 TRBV5-1 13 TGCGCCAGCTTAGCGCAGATCTCCTACGAGCAGTACTTC CASLAQISYEQYF
- few TRBJ2-3 TRBV4-2 16 TGTGCCAGCAGCCCATTTGCCGGTTTAAGCACAGATACGCAGTATTTT CASSPFAGLSTDTQYF
- many TRBJ2-7 TRBV20-1 12 TGCAGTGCTACCCCAGGGGACTACGAGCAGTACTTC CSATPGDYEQYF
- many TRBJ2-5 TRBV28 13 TGTGCCAGCAGTTCCACTCGAAGGGAGACCCAGTACTTC CASSSTRRETQYF
- many TRBJ2-3 TRBV28 11 TGTGCCAGCAGTTTAAGGGATACGCAGTATTTT CASSLRDTQYF
- many TRBJ2-7 TRBV15 13 TGTGCCACCAGCAGAGATTGGGCCTACGAGCAGTACTTC CATSRDWAYEQYF
- few TRBJ1-1 TRBV12-3/TRBV12-4 13 TGTGCCAGCAGACCGGGGTTGAACACTGAAGCTTTCTTT CASRPGLNTEAFF
- many TRBJ2-7 TRBV7-9 13 TGTGCCAGCAGCTTAGTGGCAGGGTTCGAGCAGTACTTC CASSLVAGFEQYF
- many TRBJ1-1 TRBV18 13 TGTGCCAGCTCACCTGGGGAGTACACTGAAGCTTTCTTT CASSPGEYTEAFF
TRBD1 many TRBJ2-1 TRBV5-1 17 TGCGCCAGCAGCTTAGCACCCCGGGACAGGGCTATTTATGAGCAGTTCTTC CASSLAPRDRAIYEQFF
- many TRBJ2-1 TRBV15 11 TGTGCCACCAGCAGAGATCTCGAGCAGTTCTTC CATSRDLEQFF
TRBD2 - TRBJ2-1 TRBV11-1 18 TGTGCCAGCAGCTTAGGGCTAGCGGGACATAGGATATACAATGAGCAGTTCTTC CASSLGLAGHRIYNEQFF
- few TRBJ2-2 TRBV27 14 TGTGCCAGCAGTCCGACTGGGGGATTCGAGGAGCTGTTTTTT CASSPTGGFEELFF
TRBD2 many TRBJ2-5 TRBV20-1 12 TGCAGTGCTGCGGGAGGGTTGGAGACCCAGTACTTC CSAAGGLETQYF
TRBD2 - TRBJ2-1 TRBV6-1 15 TGTGCCAGCAGGTTTAGCGGGGGGCTCTACAATGAGCAGTTCTTC CASRFSGGLYNEQFF
- - TRBJ2-1 TRBV20-1 14 TGCAGTGCTAGAGACCCGGCTGTGTGGGATGAGCAGTTCTTC CSARDPAVWDEQFF
- many TRBJ2-5 TRBV28 11 TGTGCCAGCGGGGTCCAAGAGACCCAGTACTTC CASGVQETQYF
TRBD1 many TRBJ2-3 TRBV20-1 14 TGCAGTGCTAGGCGGACAGGAATCACAGATACGCAGTATTTT CSARRTGITDTQYF
- many TRBJ2-6 TRBV28 17 TGTGCCAGCAGCCCGAGGCCCAGAAGCTCTGGGGCCAACGTCCTGACTTTC CASSPRPRSSGANVLTF
- many TRBJ2-7 TRBV5-1 14 TGCGCCAGCAGCTTAGCAGGGATGATCTACGAGCAGTACTTC CASSLAGMIYEQYF
- - TRBJ2-7 TRBV5-1 14 TGCGCCAGCAGCTTGGTCTCAGGGGACTACGAGCAGTACTTC CASSLVSGDYEQYF
- many TRBJ2-7 TRBV20-1 14 TGCAGTGCTAGAGATCAAAGCAACCTCGGGGAGCAGTACTTC CSARDQSNLGEQYF